These 31 T cell receptor beta chains came from one sample sequenced in a study of shared clonotypes between healthy human individuals. The data were produced by immunoSEQ multiplex PCR, yet TCRdb's version contains in-frame clones alone and is incomplete. Among 600,000 to 700,000 clones, 55% to 85% were seen once, and the ten largest hold around 2%. The sequenced material came from memory CD4+ T cells sorted from blood. Subset defined: CD45RA-negative fraction. These receptors were obtained from a woman in her twenties or thirties in good health.

The chain is built from TRBV7-2 and TRBJ1-2; no reliable D call. V was trimmed by 1 base and J by 5 bases, leaving 14 bases between them. The CDR3 consists of 15 residues. Germline CDR1 and CDR2: SGHTA and FQGNSA. The CDR3 DNA reads TGTGCCAGCAGCTTAGAAGGCAGGTCAGGTTATGGCTACACCTTC. This sequence encodes CASSLEGRSGYGYTF.

This chain links TRBV6-1 with TRBJ1-5; no definite D call. Germline lookup yields CDR1 MNHNS and CDR2 SASEGT. The V gene lost 7 bases and the J gene lost 7 bases, with 14 bases spanning the gap. The CDR3 spans 13 residues. The chain's CDR3 is CASTVGLTQPQHF. CDR3 DNA sequence: TGTGCCAGCACCGTAGGGTTAACACAGCCCCAGCATTTT.

This clone has at least ten counts. As DNA, the CDR3 is TGTGCCAGCAGCTTGTTGGTTGGGGACTACAAATACAATGAGCAGTTCTTC. This translates into CASSLLVGDYKYNEQFF. The gene calls are TRBV5-8 and TRBJ2-1; 7 bases map to TRBD2. J gave up 4 bases and V 1 base, and 11 bases lay outside the gene matches. This CDR3 is 17 amino acids long. Looked up from germline, CDR1 is SGHTS and CDR2 is YDEGEE.

The gene calls are TRBV2 and TRBJ1-4; D uncertain. Germline values: CDR1 SNHLY, CDR2 FYNNEI. The CDR3 covers 15 residues. Trimming stripped 3 bases from V and 4 bases from J, with 12 bases between. The DNA of the CDR3 is TGTGCCAGCAGTGACGGATGGAGCATTAATGAAAAACTGTTTTTT. Its translation: CASSDGWSINEKLFF. The whole variable domain, filled in from reference TRBV2 and TRBJ1-4, reads EPEVTQTPSHQVTQMGQEVILRCVPISNHLYFYWYRQILGQKVEFLVSFYNNEISEKSEIFDDQFSVERPDGSNFTLKIRSTKLEDSAMYFCASSDGWSINEKLFFGSGTQLSVL.

The V gene is TRBV7-2, the J gene TRBJ2-1; 9 nucleotides match TRBD2. CDR1 and CDR2 (germline): SGHTA, FQGNSA. V lost 1 base to trimming and J lost 5 bases; unmatched junction nucleotides: 6. The CDR3 loop spans 16 amino acids. The CDR3 sequence is CASSLVGGRANNEQFF. The CDR3 region has the DNA TGTGCCAGCAGCTTAGTAGGCGGGAGGGCTAACAATGAGCAGTTCTTC.

The chain is built from TRBV7-9 and TRBJ2-7; possibly TRBD1 or TRBD2 for D (5 bases each). Trimming left V 5 bases short and J 3 bases short, with 26 bases between. CDR3 length equals 18 residues. CDR1 is SEHNR and CDR2 is FQNEAQ in the germline V gene (reference sequence). CDR3 bases: TGTGCCAGCAGCCAACGCGGCTACGCGCGTACAGGAGGCTACGAGCAGTACTTC. Translated, it gives CASSQRGYARTGGYEQYF.

This chain links TRBV21-1 with TRBJ1-5; the table names TRBD1, a call not compared with the DNA. TRBV21-1 is deemed a pseudogene. There are 16 residues in the CDR3. The CDR3 DNA reads TGTGCCAGCAGCAAAATTATACAGGGGAGGAATCAGCCCCAGCATTTT. This translates into CASSKIIQGRNQPQHF.

The chain employs TRBV7-9 and TRBJ2-2; D perhaps matches TRBD1 (6 bases). Looked up from germline, CDR1 is SEHNR and CDR2 is FQNEAQ (reference sequence). The length of the CDR3 is 14 residues. Trimming cost V 6 bases and J 7 bases, with 15 bases left between them. CDR3 coding DNA: TGTGCCAGCAGACAACCAGGGGTTGGCGGGGAGCTGTTTTTT. This codes for CASRQPGVGGELFF.

V usage is TRBV19 and J usage is TRBJ1-1; 8 positions agree with TRBD1. CDR3 size: 16 residues. V shed 6 bases and J 4 bases; nucleotides not matched to a gene: 13. Germline-derived CDR1 and CDR2 are LNHDA and SQIVND (reference sequence). The CDR3 DNA reads TGTGCCAGTAGCCTAACGACCGGGACAGGTACCACTGAAGCTTTCTTT. Translating it yields CASSLTTGTGTTEAFF.

This clone was counted at least ten times. V and J are TRBV25-1 and TRBJ2-1, with 9 positions matching TRBD2. The CDR3 consists of 16 residues. J gave up 0 bases and V 2 bases, and 2 bases lay outside the gene matches. The germline V gene has CDR1 MGHDK and CDR2 SYGVNS. This CDR3 is CASSESGGNSYNEQFF. The CDR3 DNA is TGTGCCAGCAGTGAAAGCGGGGGGAACTCCTACAATGAGCAGTTCTTC.

The chain employs TRBV7-7 and TRBJ2-5, with no clear D. Germline values: CDR1 SSHAT, CDR2 FNYEAQ (reference sequence). This CDR3 region has 12 residues. V lost 3 bases and J 2 bases, leaving 4 bases between the germline ends. The CDR3 nucleotides read TGTGCCAGCAGCTTGCTACAAGAGACCCAGTACTTC. Translating it yields CASSLLQETQYF. Supplemented by reference TRBV7-7 and TRBJ2-5, the full variable domain reads GAGVSQSPRYKVTKRGQDVTLRCDPISSHATLYWYQQALGQGPEFLTYFNYEAQPDKSGLPSDRFSAERPEGSISTLTIQRTEQRDSAMYRCASSLLQETQYFGPGTRLLVL.

A word on this clone: This sample also contains other DNA sequences that code for the same CDR3. The rearrangement uses TRBV5-1 and TRBJ2-5; D is unresolved. Germline CDR1 and CDR2: SGHRS and YFSETQ. CDR3 size: 14 residues. V lost 0 bases to trimming and J lost 1 base, with 7 bases between them. The DNA for the CDR3 is TGCGCCAGCAGCTTGGTGCCTAGCCAAGAGACCCAGTACTTC. Protein: CASSLVPSQETQYF.

There are many counts of this clone. The rearrangement links TRBV2 to TRBJ2-7; D uncertain. Trimming took 2 bases from V and 0 from J, leaving 11 bases between them. The germline V gene encodes CDR1 SNHLY and CDR2 FYNNEI. The CDR3 is made up of 15 amino acids. The CDR3 DNA follows: TGTGCCAGCAGTGAAAGGTCAGCTAGCTCCTACGAGCAGTACTTC. Its translation: CASSERSASSYEQYF.

This clone turned up a few times. The V call is TRBV14, the J call TRBJ1-1; no clear D gene. The CDR3 loop spans 13 amino acids. V gave up 4 bases and J gave up 8 bases, with 14 bases separating them. CDR1 is SGHDN, CDR2 FVKESK, per germline. CDR3 DNA sequence: TGTGCCAGCAGCCTCACGTTGGGGTTGGAAGCTTTCTTT. As protein: CASSLTLGLEAFF.

The V and J genes are TRBV2 and TRBJ2-3; D is possibly TRBD2 (6 bases). Looked up from germline, CDR1 is SNHLY and CDR2 is FYNNEI. The CDR3 is 15 amino acids. V lost 3 bases to trimming and J lost 5 bases, with 15 bases between them. The CDR3 sequence: CASSDYGGKQDTQYF. CDR3 DNA sequence: TGTGCCAGCAGTGACTACGGCGGGAAACAAGATACGCAGTATTTT.

V is TRBV29-1 and J is TRBJ1-3; TRBD1 aligns across 8 bases. Germline V CDR1 and CDR2: SQVTM, ANQGSEA. CDR3 length equals 13 residues. The ends lost 5 bases at V and 2 bases at J; junction bases unmatched: 2. The CDR3 DNA reads TGCAGCGTTCAACAGGGGGCTGGAAACACCATATATTTT. Translating gives CSVQQGAGNTIYF.

The gene calls are TRBV4-1 and TRBJ1-2; a possible D gene is TRBD1 (6 bases). The CDR3 contains 16 residues. Trimming pared 0 bases from V and 7 bases from J, leaving 18 bases between. Germline V gene lookup returns CDR1 MGHRA and CDR2 YSYEKL. The CDR3 nucleotides are TGCGCCAGCAGCCAAGATTGGGCGGGGGGCAAGGGTGGCTACACCTTC. Amino acids: CASSQDWAGGKGGYTF.

The chain combines TRBV2 with TRBJ2-4; 9 positions agree with TRBD2. Trimming cost V 3 bases and J 11 bases; bases outside gene matches: 2. This CDR3 contains 12 residues. CDR1 SNHLY and CDR2 FYNNEI come from the germline V gene. CDR3 DNA sequence: TGTGCCAGCAGTGAGCGGGAGGGGGTTCAGTACTTC. Encoded protein: CASSEREGVQYF.

This chain uses TRBV28 with TRBJ1-1; D call uncertain. Germline V gene lookup returns CDR1 MDHEN and CDR2 SYDVKM. The CDR3 extends over 14 amino acids. Trimming left V 3 bases short and J 10 bases short, with 18 bases between. CDR3 coding DNA: TGTGCCAGCAGTTTGCCCTCTACAGATCGGAGAGCTTTCTTT. Its translation is CASSLPSTDRRAFF.

The J gene is TRBJ1-2, the V gene TRBV7-9; TRBD1 aligns across 7 bases. The CDR3 length is 13 residues. Trimming cost V 5 bases and J 8 bases; bases outside gene matches: 8. Germline V gene lookup returns CDR1 SEHNR and CDR2 FQNEAQ (reference sequence). CDR3 sequence: CASSRSGTVGYTF. As DNA, the CDR3 is TGTGCCAGCAGCCGTTCCGGGACAGTCGGCTACACCTTC.

The genes are TRBV19 and TRBJ1-3; D is perhaps TRBD1 (5 bases). The V end lost 3 bases, the J end lost 0 bases, and 12 bases lay between the germline ends. The CDR3 runs to 16 residues. CDR1 and CDR2 (germline): LNHDA, SQIVND (reference sequence). The CDR3 bases are TGTGCCAGTAGTATTTGGGGCTCGCGCTCTGGAAACACCATATATTTT. This translates into CASSIWGSRSGNTIYF.

This clone was found once. The chain combines TRBV11-2 with TRBJ2-2; 7 nucleotides align to TRBD1. V was pared by 9 bases and J by 0 bases, with 4 bases of the junction left unmatched. Germline CDR1 SGHAT, CDR2 FQNNGV. There are 14 residues in the CDR3. CDR3 sequence (DNA): TGTGCCAGTACGACAGGGACGAACACCGGGGAGCTGTTTTTT. Translated, it gives CASTTGTNTGELFF.

On this clone: Compared with germline, one end of the junction differs, possibly owing to a read error. The rearrangement links TRBV5-1 to TRBJ1-1; 10 nucleotides line up with TRBD1. This CDR3 spans 15 amino acids. CDR1 is SGHRS and CDR2 is YFSETQ in the germline V gene. The CDR3 DNA follows: TGTGCCAGCAGCGGGACAGGGGTCTTCAACACTGAAGCTTTCTTT. It yields the protein CASSGTGVFNTEAFF.

The V call is TRBV18, the J call TRBJ1-2; no definite D call. Trimming pared 1 base from V and 6 bases from J, leaving 12 bases between. Germline-derived CDR1 and CDR2 are KGHSH and LQKENI. CDR3 length equals 14 residues. DNA of the CDR3: TGTGCCAGCTCACCACAGAGGACCCAGGATGGCTACACCTTC. It encodes CASSPQRTQDGYTF. The entire variable domain, with the rest obtained from reference TRBV18 and TRBJ1-2, is as follows: NAGVMQNPRHLVRRRGQEARLRCSPMKGHSHVYWYRQLPEEGLKFMVYLQKENIIDESGMPKERFSAEFPKEGPSILRIQQVVRGDSAAYFCASSPQRTQDGYTFGSGTRLTVV.

This clone was seen more than once but under ten times. The chain recombines TRBV11-2 with TRBJ2-1, with TRBD1 matching 9 bases. The CDR3 is made up of 13 amino acids. Germline CDR1 SGHAT, CDR2 FQNNGV. V shed 5 bases and J 9 bases; nucleotides not matched to a gene: 5. The DNA for the CDR3 is TGTGCCAGCAGCCTAACAGGGGGCAGTGAGCAGTTCTTC. This gives the protein CASSLTGGSEQFF.

The chain uses TRBV28 and TRBJ2-7; 9 nucleotides line up with TRBD1. This CDR3 contains 16 residues. CDR1 and CDR2 (germline): MDHEN, SYDVKM. Germline trimming cut 6 bases from V and 2 bases from J; bases unmatched to any gene: 11. Here the CDR3 reads CASSPGGGQGPYEQYF. The CDR3 nucleotides are TGTGCCAGCAGCCCTGGGGGGGGACAGGGCCCCTACGAGCAGTACTTC. The variable domain in full, completed from reference TRBV28 and TRBJ2-7, reads DVKVTQSSRYLVKRTGEKVFLECVQDMDHENMFWYRQDPGLGLRLIYFSYDVKMKEKGDIPEGYSVSREKKERFSLILESASTNQTSMYLCASSPGGGQGPYEQYFGPGTRLTVT.

This clone was seen repeatedly, ten times or more. V usage is TRBV27 and J usage is TRBJ1-5; the match to TRBD1 covers 8 bases. Trimming removed 4 bases from V and 3 bases from J; junction bases left unmatched: 11. The CDR3 totals 17 residues. Germline V gives CDR1 MNHEY, CDR2 SMNVEV (reference sequence). The CDR3 loop reads CASSSRLDRGHNQPQHF. Written as DNA, the CDR3 is TGTGCCAGCAGTTCCCGTCTTGACAGGGGCCACAATCAGCCCCAGCATTTT.

CDR3 DNA: TGTGCCAGCCGACTACTACATACGCAGTATTTT. This codes for CASRLLHTQYF. The genes are TRBV6-4 and TRBJ2-3; D is perhaps TRBD2 (5 bases). The CDR3 has 11 residues. Trimming cost V 8 bases and J 7 bases, with 10 bases left between them. The germline gives CDR1 MRHNA, CDR2 SNTAGT.

V is TRBV7-6 and J is TRBJ2-3; 8 bases align to TRBD2. Germline V lookup: CDR1 SGHVS, CDR2 FNYEAQ. The CDR3 is 13 amino acids. With 5 bases clipped from V and 10 bases from J, the junction kept 8 bases outside the gene matches. The CDR3 loop is CASSVNSGSPQYF. For the CDR3, the DNA is TGTGCCAGCAGCGTCAACAGCGGGAGTCCGCAGTATTTT.

The rearrangement uses TRBV9 and TRBJ1-3, with D possibly matching TRBD1 (6 bases). Germline CDR1 SGDLS, CDR2 YYNGEE. This CDR3 has 13 amino acids. Trimming pared 3 bases from V and 2 bases from J, leaving 6 bases between. The CDR3 coding sequence is TGTGCCAGCAGCGGGACAGCTGGAAACACCATATATTTT. It translates to CASSGTAGNTIYF. The full variable domain, in which reference TRBV9 and TRBJ1-3 provide the parts outside the CDR3, is DSGVTQTPKHLITATGQRVTLRCSPRSGDLSVYWYQQSLDQGLQFLIQYYNGEERAKGNILERFSAQQFPDLHSELNLSSLELGDSALYFCASSGTAGNTIYFGEGSWLTVV.

V usage is TRBV5-6 and J usage is TRBJ2-6; TRBD1 might be the D (6 bases). Germline V gene lookup returns CDR1 SGHDT and CDR2 YYEEEE. The V end was cut by 4 bases, the J end by 2 bases, with 13 bases between. This CDR3 is 16 amino acids long. The CDR3 loop reads CASSDPQGPGANVLTF. The CDR3 DNA follows: TGTGCCAGCAGCGACCCTCAGGGGCCTGGGGCCAACGTCCTGACTTTC.